This T cell receptor beta chain was recovered during a study of T cells in Graves' hyperthyroidism and ophthalmopathy. Study background: Initial diagnosis, before any treatment, was when peripheral blood was collected. General study results and limits: Also found in blood were most expanded thyroid clonotypes above 0.001.

Among ophthalmopathy patients, the Clinical Activity Score reached at least 3, the NOSPECS grade reached at least 4, and duration remained under 3 months. Those patients with uncontrolled infection, other autoimmune disease, pregnancy or lactation were excluded. Germline-derived CDR1 and CDR2 are MDHEN and SYDVKM. The CDR3 is 12 residues long. This clonotype appeared a few times. Its target is unknown. RNA transcripts yielded amplified TCR beta CDR3 regions. Carried out on the TCR CDR3, a first-round RT-PCR used the HTBI primer set. In TCRdb, the multiplex PCR reads were re-called with MiXCR into one record per CDR3 protein. The repertoire has hundreds of thousands of distinct CDR3 sequences, roughly 20% of them found once; the top ten carry over 30%.

The chain couples TRBV28 to TRBJ2-7; D might be TRBD1 (6 bases). The receptor comes from a man aged 25-40 years with Graves' ophthalmopathy. The sequenced sample consisted of blood. The CDR3 here is CGSGHGGYEQYF. The DNA of the CDR3 is TGTGGCTCGGGACACGGAGGCTACGAGCAGTACTTC.